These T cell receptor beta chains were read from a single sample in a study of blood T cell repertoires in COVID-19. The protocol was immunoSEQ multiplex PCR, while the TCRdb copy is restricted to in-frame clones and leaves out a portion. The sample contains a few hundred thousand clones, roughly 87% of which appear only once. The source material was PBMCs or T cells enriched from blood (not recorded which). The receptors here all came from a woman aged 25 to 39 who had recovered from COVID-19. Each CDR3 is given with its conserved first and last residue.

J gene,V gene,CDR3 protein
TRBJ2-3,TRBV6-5,CASSYAGVITDTQYF
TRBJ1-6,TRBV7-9,CASSEGQGNSPLHF
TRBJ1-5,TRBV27,CASSSVPNQPQHF
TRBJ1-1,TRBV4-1,CASSQLGRVRGENTEAFF
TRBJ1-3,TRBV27,CASSLDRGPGNTIYF
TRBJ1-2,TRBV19,CASSIGLQNYGYTF
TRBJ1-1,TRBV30,CAWSETSRTEAFF
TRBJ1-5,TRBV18,CASSRDRNQPQHF
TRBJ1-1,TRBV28,CASSSGGQVGEAFF
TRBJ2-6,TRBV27,CASSLTSGQYSGANVLTF
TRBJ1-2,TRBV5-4,CASGQGAGYTF
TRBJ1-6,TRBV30,CAWKTGTRNSPLHF
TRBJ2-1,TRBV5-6,CASSRRGDRGNEQFF
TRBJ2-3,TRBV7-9,CASSLDFASTDTQYF
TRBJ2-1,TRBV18,CASSPPGGYNEQFF
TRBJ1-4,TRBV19,CASSGQGTNEKLFF
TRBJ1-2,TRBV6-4,CASSDEGGYTF
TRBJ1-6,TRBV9,CASSTTQGTNSPLHF
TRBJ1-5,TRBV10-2,CASSEMRVGGNQPQHF
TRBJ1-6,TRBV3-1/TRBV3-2,CASSAQWNNSPLHF
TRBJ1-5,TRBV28,CASRKWGTGNQPQHF
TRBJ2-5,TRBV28,CASSLGGPGETQYF
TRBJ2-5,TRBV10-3,CAIKPGQGQETQYF
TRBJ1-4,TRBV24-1,CATSRPKTHRGRREKLFF
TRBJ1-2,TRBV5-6,CASRPGQGGNYFVGYTF
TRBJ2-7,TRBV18,CASSQGTSGGYEQYF
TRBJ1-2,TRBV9,CASSPTGVNYGYTF
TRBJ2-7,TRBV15,CATSSIRTSGHYEQYF
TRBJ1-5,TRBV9,CASSVAIGGDQPQHF
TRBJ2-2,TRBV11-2,CASSLYTGELFF
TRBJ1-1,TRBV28,CASSLGGTDEAFF
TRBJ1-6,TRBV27,CASSPRGGSYNSPLHF
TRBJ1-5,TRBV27,CASSPPQGRGPQHF
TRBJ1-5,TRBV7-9,CASSSGTGSVYSNQPQHF
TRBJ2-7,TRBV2,CASSYLDSGRGYEQYF
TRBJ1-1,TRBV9,CASSALAGGAEAFF
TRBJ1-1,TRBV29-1,CSAGTGSKTEAFF
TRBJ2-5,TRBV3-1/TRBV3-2,CASSSGTGSPQTQYF
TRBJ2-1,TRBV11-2,CASSLGLRRSGRKDFEQFF
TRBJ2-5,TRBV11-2,CASSPGLAGVETQYF
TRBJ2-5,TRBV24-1,CATQGRETQYF
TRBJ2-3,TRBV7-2,CASSPRLAATDTQYF
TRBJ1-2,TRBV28,CASSVTGTGSYLGTF
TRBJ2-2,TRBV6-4,CASSASGTRETGELFF
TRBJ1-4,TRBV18,CASSPGDSNEKLFF
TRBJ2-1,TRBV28,CASSLVGTAPKYNEQFF
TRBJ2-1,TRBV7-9,CASSDQGGPYNEQFF
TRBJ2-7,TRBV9,CASSFGQASSYEQYF
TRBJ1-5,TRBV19,CASSIYANSNQPQHF
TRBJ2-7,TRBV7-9,CASSLGGSLYEQYF
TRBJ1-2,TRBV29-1,CSGFRGSGDGYTF
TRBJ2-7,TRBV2,CASKRQGINPEQYF
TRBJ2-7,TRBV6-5,CASSPSGTASYEQYF
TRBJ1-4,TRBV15,CATSGDRATNEKLFF